Each of the 8 T cell receptor beta chains below was sequenced from the same sample in a study of blood T cell repertoires in COVID-19. Measured with immunoSEQ multiplex PCR; TCRdb has only the in-frame clones, and not every one. The table includes roughly 250,000 clones, 88% detected once. Sequencing was performed on peripheral blood. These receptors were taken from a man aged 55 to 70 who had recovered from COVID-19.

This chain links TRBV6-2 or TRBV6-3 with TRBJ2-7, with a tentative D call TRBD1 (6 bases). From germline, CDR1 is MNHEY and CDR2 SVGEGT. The CDR3 consists of 13 residues. Deletions cut 6 bases from V and 4 bases from J, with 13 bases between. CDR3 region: CASSPGTYYEQYF. The CDR3 DNA follows: TGTGCCAGCAGCCCCGGGACATATTACGAGCAGTACTTC.

The chain joins TRBV7-2 to TRBJ2-3, with 7 bases lining up with TRBD1. The CDR3 contains 15 residues. The junction had 4 bases not matched to a gene; V was cut back by 4 bases and J by 0 bases. Per the germline V gene, CDR1 is SGHTA and CDR2 is FQGNSA. The CDR3 region is CASSSRTGSTDTQYF. DNA of the CDR3: TGTGCCAGCAGCTCCCGGACAGGTAGCACAGATACGCAGTATTTT.

This clone came up once. The chain recombines TRBV5-1 with TRBJ2-5; 9 bases agree with TRBD1. The germline gives CDR1 SGHRS, CDR2 YFSETQ. There are 18 residues in the CDR3. The junction had 18 bases not matched to a gene; V was cut back by 7 bases and J by 2 bases. CDR3 DNA: TGCGCCAGCTCCCCCCCCGGGACAGGGTTCTCATGGCAAGAGACCCAGTACTTC. It specifies CASSPPGTGFSWQETQYF.

V is TRBV5-1 and J is TRBJ1-1; D unclear. Germline-derived CDR1 and CDR2 are SGHRS and YFSETQ. V was clipped by 0 bases and J by 0 bases, with 6 bases between them. This CDR3 is 14 amino acids long. This chain's CDR3 is CASSLAVVNTEAFF. CDR3 coding DNA: TGCGCCAGCAGCTTGGCCGTCGTGAACACTGAAGCTTTCTTT. Drawing the rest from reference TRBV5-1 and TRBJ1-1, the complete variable domain is KAGVTQTPRYLIKTRGQQVTLSCSPISGHRSVSWYQQTPGQGLQFLFEYFSETQRNKGNFPGRFSGRQFSNSRSEMNVSTLELGDSALYLCASSLAVVNTEAFFGQGTRLTVV.

The CDR3 DNA reads as TGTGCCAGCAGTCATCCGGGACAGGGTCTCGTGGAAGCTTTCTTT. Translating it yields CASSHPGQGLVEAFF. This chain uses TRBV27 with TRBJ1-1; 9 nucleotides line up with TRBD1. Germline V gene lookup returns CDR1 MNHEY and CDR2 SMNVEV (reference sequence). This CDR3 has 15 amino acids. Germline trimming cut 5 bases from V and 8 bases from J; bases unmatched to any gene: 12.

The chain joins TRBV30 to TRBJ1-2; 12 nucleotides align to TRBD1. Germline V CDR1 and CDR2: GTSNPN, SVGIG (reference sequence). The CDR3 has 16 residues. Trimming at V came to 0 bases and at J to 7 bases, leaving 9 bases not matched to a gene. Here the CDR3 reads CAWSVLGQGAISGYTF. The CDR3 DNA reads TGTGCCTGGAGTGTGTTGGGACAGGGGGCAATATCTGGCTACACCTTC.

The chain combines TRBV11-2 with TRBJ1-2; D gene unclear. The length of the CDR3 is 14 residues. V was shortened by 1 base and J by 5 bases, with 11 bases between the two germline ends. Germline lookup yields CDR1 SGHAT and CDR2 FQNNGV. The CDR3 nucleotides read TGTGCCAGCAGCTTAGCACTTTCGTTTTATGGCTACACCTTC. Translating gives CASSLALSFYGYTF.

This clone turned up a few times. The chain carries TRBV27 and TRBJ1-1; TRBD1 agrees at 10 bases. The CDR3 runs 14 residues. J gave up 7 bases and V 8 bases, and 10 bases lay outside the gene matches. Germline CDR1 reads MNHEY; CDR2 reads SMNVEV (reference sequence). The CDR3 region has the DNA TGTGCCAGCCGGCAGACAGGGGGCTGGGATGAAGCTTTCTTT. Protein product: CASRQTGGWDEAFF.